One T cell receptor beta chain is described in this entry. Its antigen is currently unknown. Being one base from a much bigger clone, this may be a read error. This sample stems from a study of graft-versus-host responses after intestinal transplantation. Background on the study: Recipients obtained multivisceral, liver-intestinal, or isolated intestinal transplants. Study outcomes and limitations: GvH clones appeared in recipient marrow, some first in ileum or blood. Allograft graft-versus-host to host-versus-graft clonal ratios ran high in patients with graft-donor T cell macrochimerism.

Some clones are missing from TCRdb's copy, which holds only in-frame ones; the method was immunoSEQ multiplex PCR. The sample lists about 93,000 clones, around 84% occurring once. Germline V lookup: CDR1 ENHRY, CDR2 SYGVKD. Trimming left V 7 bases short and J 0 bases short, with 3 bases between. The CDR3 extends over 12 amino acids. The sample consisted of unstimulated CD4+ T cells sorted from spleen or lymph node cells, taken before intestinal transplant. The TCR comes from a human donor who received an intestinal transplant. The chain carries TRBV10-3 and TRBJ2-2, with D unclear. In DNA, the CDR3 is TGTGCCATCACCTCGAACACCGGGGAGCTGTTTTTT. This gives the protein CAITSNTGELFF.